This TCR beta chain emerged from a study of blood T cell repertoires in COVID-19. TCRdb's copy holds only in-frame clones and misses some; the assay was immunoSEQ multiplex PCR. This sample yields 300,000 or so clones, of which 75% to 95% are seen a single time; roughly 1.1% belongs to the top ten. Participants' own reports of clinical history determined their cohort assignment. The CDR3 is made up of 13 amino acids. CDR1 and CDR2 (germline): LNHDA, SQIVND (reference sequence). The germline V and J ends were trimmed by 10 bases and 0 bases, with 13 bases remaining between them. The sequencing sample was made of PBMCs or T cells enriched from blood (not recorded which). This chain links TRBV19 with TRBJ2-7; D gene ambiguous. The receptor comes from a woman in her twenties or thirties who had recovered from COVID-19. CDR3 nucleotides: TGTGCCATGGCTCCTGGCAGCTCCTACGAGCAGTACTTC. This encodes CAMAPGSSYEQYF.